Presented here are 30 T cell receptor beta chains from one specimen sequenced in a study of blood T cell repertoires in COVID-19. TCRdb's table, derived via immunoSEQ multiplex PCR, lists solely in-frame clones and lacks some. Seen here are some 370,000 clones, nearly 90% observed once, and the top ten hold 6.5% to 7%. What was sequenced was peripheral blood. Receptors were obtained from a man younger than 30 with active or convalescent COVID-19.

The chain carries TRBV28 and TRBJ1-3, with unresolved D. CDR1 MDHEN and CDR2 SYDVKM come from the germline V gene. Trimming pared 5 bases from V and 0 bases from J, leaving 8 bases between. This CDR3 is 14 amino acids long. As DNA, the CDR3 is TGTGCCAGCAGTCCCGGAGTCTCTGGAAACACCATATATTTT. Translating it yields CASSPGVSGNTIYF.

For the CDR3, the DNA is TGTGCCAGCAGGGCCGGGACTTGGGGCGGAAACACCATATATTTT. Translating it yields CASRAGTWGGNTIYF. The chain joins TRBV28 to TRBJ1-3; tentative D call: TRBD1 (5 bases). Germline V gene data show CDR1 as MDHEN and CDR2 as SYDVKM. V shed 6 bases and J shed 4 bases, with 16 bases lying between them. The CDR3 totals 15 residues.

CDR3 nucleotides: TGTGCCAGTACCTCCCGGGGGGGGCAGGTTGAAGCTTTCTTT. This codes for CASTSRGGQVEAFF. The V call is TRBV19, the J call TRBJ1-1, with D possibly TRBD1 on 6 matching bases. Trimming cost V 7 bases and J 7 bases, with 19 bases left between them. The CDR3 runs 14 residues. The germline gives CDR1 LNHDA, CDR2 SQIVND (reference sequence).

The chain recombines TRBV28 with TRBJ1-1; possibly TRBD1 for D (6 bases). This CDR3 is built from 13 residues. Trimming cost V 5 bases and J 5 bases, with 12 bases left between them. CDR1 and CDR2 from the germline V gene are MDHEN and SYDVKM. This CDR3 is CASSLQGATEAFF. The CDR3, as DNA: TGTGCCAGCAGTCTACAGGGTGCGACTGAAGCTTTCTTT.

This clone came up once. V is TRBV10-3 and J is TRBJ1-5, with no clear D. The CDR3 is made up of 13 amino acids. V lost 6 bases and J 0 bases, leaving 6 bases between the germline ends. The germline V gene has CDR1 ENHRY and CDR2 SYGVKD. CDR3 loop: CAISPYSNQPQHF. The CDR3 region has the DNA TGTGCCATCAGCCCGTATAGCAATCAGCCCCAGCATTTT.

The V and J genes are TRBV7-3 and TRBJ1-1, with 10 bases identical to TRBD1. CDR3 length: 16 amino acids. Germline CDR1 is SGHTA and CDR2 is FQGTGA. After removal of 4 bases from V and 2 bases from J, the junction contained 7 bases not matched to a gene. As DNA, the CDR3 is TGTGCCAGCAGCTCGACAGGGGGCAAGGTCAACACTGAAGCTTTCTTT. Protein: CASSSTGGKVNTEAFF.

As to this clone: The junction differs from germline at one of its ends, possibly a read error. The V and J genes are TRBV6-2 or TRBV6-3 and TRBJ2-7, with D perhaps matching TRBD2 (7 bases). The CDR3 has 12 amino acids. CDR1 is MNHEY, CDR2 SVGEGT, per germline. The CDR3 sequence is CASSRPRDGGHF. CDR3 nucleotide sequence: TGTGCCAGCAGTCGGCCCCGGGACGGGGGGCACTTC.

This sequence joins TRBV19 and TRBJ1-6; tentatively, D is TRBD1 (5 bases). The CDR3 has 15 amino acids. V was trimmed by 4 bases and J by 0 bases, leaving 7 bases between them. In germline, CDR1 is LNHDA, CDR2 SQIVND (reference sequence). CDR3 sequence reads: CASSSGGSYNSPLHF. The CDR3 nucleotides read TGTGCCAGTAGTAGCGGGGGCTCCTATAATTCACCCCTCCACTTT.

The chain carries TRBV30 and TRBJ2-7; possibly TRBD2 for D (6 bases). Trimming shortened V by 1 base and J by 4 bases, and 14 bases separated the two germline ends. CDR3 length: 14 amino acids. CDR1 GTSNPN and CDR2 SVGIG come from the germline V gene (reference sequence). The CDR3 region is CAWSDTGEKYEQYF. CDR3 nucleotide sequence: TGTGCCTGGAGTGATACGGGAGAGAAGTACGAGCAGTACTTC.

The chain joins TRBV12-3 or TRBV12-4 to TRBJ1-5; the D is unclear. The CDR3 is 12 amino acids. Between the trimmed V and J ends, which lost 0 bases and 7 bases, there was a span of 4 bases. The CDR3 DNA sequence: TGTGCCAGCAGTTTAGCGGGCCAGCCCCAGCATTTT. It translates to CASSLAGQPQHF.

This chain links TRBV27 with TRBJ2-1, with TRBD2 identical over 9 bases. The V and J ends lost 4 bases and 7 bases, in that order; junction bases with no gene match: 8. CDR3 length: 15 residues. Germline CDR1 and CDR2: MNHEY and SMNVEV (reference sequence). The CDR3 DNA follows: TGTGCCAGCAGTTCCCGTAGCGGGAGTGGGAATGAGCAGTTCTTC. It yields the protein CASSSRSGSGNEQFF.

CDR3 region: CASSQESPLAGGQETQYF. In DNA, the CDR3 is TGTGCCAGCAGCCAAGAGAGTCCTCTAGCGGGGGGGCAAGAGACCCAGTACTTC. V and J are TRBV4-2 and TRBJ2-5; 12 nucleotides match TRBD2. CDR1 is LGHNA and CDR2 is YNFKEQ in the germline V gene. The junction had 7 bases not matched to a gene; V was cut back by 0 bases and J by 2 bases. The CDR3 covers 18 residues.

On this clone: Distinct nucleotide sequences in the sample also encode this CDR3. The chain has TRBV11-1 and TRBJ2-2; 7 bases are a match to TRBD1. Losses at the gene ends were 5 bases for V and 6 bases for J; bases not matched to a gene: 9. Germline CDR1 reads SGHAT; CDR2 reads FQDESV (reference sequence). The CDR3 is 15 residues long. CDR3 in DNA: TGTGCCAGCAGCCCCGGTACAGGGGTTGCCGGGGAGCTGTTTTTT. Amino acid sequence: CASSPGTGVAGELFF.

This chain joins TRBV7-9 and TRBJ1-6; maybe TRBD1 (5 bases). Deletions cut 5 bases from V and 10 bases from J, with 12 bases between. The CDR3 has 13 residues. Germline loops: CDR1 SEHNR, CDR2 FQNEAQ (reference sequence). CDR3 DNA sequence: TGTGCCAGCAGCCCCACCGGGGGGTCACCCCTCCACTTT. It is translated as CASSPTGGSPLHF.

The gene calls are TRBV7-2 and TRBJ2-7; D is unresolved. The germline V gene has CDR1 SGHTA and CDR2 FQGNSA. Trimming stripped 7 bases from V and 4 bases from J, with 17 bases between. The CDR3 extends over 14 amino acids. The CDR3 coding sequence is TGTGCCAGCATATCTACGGGTAGAAGGTACGAGCAGTACTTC. Translation: CASISTGRRYEQYF.

The J gene is TRBJ2-7, the V gene TRBV7-6; D perhaps matches TRBD2 (5 bases). The CDR3 sequence is 11 residues long. V lost 4 bases and J lost 11, with 12 bases in between. The V gene's germline CDR1 is SGHVS and CDR2 FNYEAQ. The CDR3 coding sequence is TGTGCCAGCAGCTCCCTCGCGGAGGAGTACTTC. Amino acids: CASSSLAEEYF.

This clone was recorded once. This chain connects TRBV4-3 to TRBJ1-5; D is ambiguous. Germline V gene sequence: CDR1 LGHNA, CDR2 YSLEER. CDR3 length: 16 residues. V was shortened by 0 bases and J by 4 bases, with 13 bases between the two germline ends. CDR3 region: CASSQDRRGGNQPQHF. The DNA for the CDR3 is TGCGCCAGCAGCCAAGATCGCCGGGGTGGTAATCAGCCCCAGCATTTT.

This clone was counted only a few times. The J gene is TRBJ1-1, the V gene TRBV2; D gene ambiguous. CDR1 is SNHLY and CDR2 is FYNNEI in the germline V gene. CDR3 length equals 16 residues. V was shortened by 1 base and J by 0 bases, with 12 bases between the two germline ends. This CDR3 is CASSEDINIMNTEAFF. The DNA of the CDR3 is TGTGCCAGCAGTGAAGACATCAACATCATGAACACTGAAGCTTTCTTT. The full variable domain, completed using reference TRBV2 and TRBJ1-1, is EPEVTQTPSHQVTQMGQEVILRCVPISNHLYFYWYRQILGQKVEFLVSFYNNEISEKSEIFDDQFSVERPDGSNFTLKIRSTKLEDSAMYFCASSEDINIMNTEAFFGQGTRLTVV.

V and J are TRBV7-2 and TRBJ1-5; 7 nucleotides match TRBD1. The CDR3 totals 17 residues. V was clipped by 6 bases and J by 2 bases; unmatched bases: 13. Per the germline V gene, CDR1 is SGHTA and CDR2 is FQGNSA. The CDR3 sequence is CASSQMRGLGGNQPQHF. The CDR3 nucleotides read TGTGCCAGCAGTCAAATGAGGGGGCTCGGTGGCAATCAGCCCCAGCATTTT.

The chain joins TRBV12-2 to TRBJ2-1; the table's D call TRBD2 went unverified against the DNA. TRBV12-2 is listed as a pseudogene. There are 15 residues in the CDR3. The DNA of the CDR3 is TGTGCAAGTACCCTAGCGGGAGTCTCCTACAATGAGCAGTTCTTC. Translation gives CASTLAGVSYNEQFF.

This sequence joins TRBV6-6 and TRBJ1-5; D might be TRBD1 (5 bases). The germline CDR1 and CDR2 sequences are MNHNY and SVGAGI (reference sequence). The ends were cut back, 0 bases at V and 7 bases at J, with 13 bases in the middle. There are 15 residues in the CDR3. CDR3: CASSYSGGVDQPQHF. Written as DNA, the CDR3 is TGTGCCAGCAGTTACTCTGGGGGGGTGGACCAGCCCCAGCATTTT.

V usage is TRBV28 and J usage is TRBJ2-7; 8 nucleotides align to TRBD2. The CDR3 totals 16 residues. J lost 5 bases, V lost 5 bases, and 14 bases had no gene match. Germline CDR1 reads MDHEN; CDR2 reads SYDVKM. CDR3 nucleotides: TGTGCCAGCAGTCGACGGGGCGGGAGGACGGTCAACGAGCAGTACTTC. Translation gives CASSRRGGRTVNEQYF.

This chain links TRBV14 with TRBJ1-2; the D gene is possibly TRBD1 (6 bases). Germline V gene data show CDR1 as SGHDN and CDR2 as FVKESK. V lost 0 bases to trimming and J lost 4 bases, with 12 bases between them. The CDR3 spans 15 residues. The CDR3 DNA is TGTGCCAGCAGCCAAGAAAGGACAGTAATCTATGGCTACACCTTC. This codes for CASSQERTVIYGYTF.

This chain joins TRBV4-3 and TRBJ2-2; the D is unclear. The CDR3 has 14 residues. Trimming pared 4 bases from V and 5 bases from J, leaving 11 bases between. Germline V gene lookup returns CDR1 LGHNA and CDR2 YSLEER. The CDR3 nucleotides are TGCGCCAGCAGCCCCGGGTCGGTAACCGGGGAGCTGTTTTTT. Residues: CASSPGSVTGELFF.

This clone was detected once. V gene TRBV5-1 combines with J gene TRBJ1-1; D may be TRBD1 (5 bases). The germline gives CDR1 SGHRS, CDR2 YFSETQ. The CDR3 runs 15 residues. Deletions cut 0 bases from V and 2 bases from J, with 11 bases between. CDR3 in amino acids: CASSLEAGINTEAFF. The CDR3 coding sequence is TGCGCCAGCAGCTTGGAGGCAGGGATTAACACTGAAGCTTTCTTT.

The chain couples TRBV7-9 to TRBJ1-4; D is ambiguous. V lost 3 bases to trimming and J lost 8 bases, with 7 bases between them. Germline V gives CDR1 SEHNR, CDR2 FQNEAQ (reference sequence). The CDR3 has 12 amino acids. CDR3 sequence (DNA): TGTGCCAGCAGCTTGAGGTCGGAAAAACTGTTTTTT. Its protein is CASSLRSEKLFF.

In its sample, this clone was seen once. The rearrangement joins TRBV9 to TRBJ2-3; TRBD2 matches at 11 bases. The CDR3 length is 16 residues. Germline lookup yields CDR1 SGDLS and CDR2 YYNGEE. Trimming at V came to 6 bases and at J to 3 bases, leaving 9 bases not matched to a gene. CDR3 coding DNA: TGTGCCAGCACTCCGTTAGCGGGGGGGGCGACAGATACGCAGTATTTT. Protein product: CASTPLAGGATDTQYF.

V and J are TRBV11-1 and TRBJ2-2; 7 bases are a match to TRBD1. With V trimmed by 6 bases and J by 4 bases, 11 bases remained unmatched. The length of the CDR3 is 16 residues. From germline, CDR1 is SGHAT and CDR2 FQDESV (reference sequence). This chain's CDR3 is CASRPRGRESTGELFF. CDR3 nucleotide sequence: TGTGCCAGCAGGCCGAGGGGGCGCGAAAGCACCGGGGAGCTGTTTTTT. Complete variable domain (other parts from reference TRBV11-1 and TRBJ2-2): EAEVAQSPRYKITEKSQAVAFWCDPISGHATLYWYRQILGQGPELLVQFQDESVVDDSQLPKDRFSAERLKGVDSTLKIQPAELGDSAMYLCASRPRGRESTGELFFGEGSRLTVL.

The chain uses TRBV9 and TRBJ2-1, with 11 bases fitting TRBD2. The V segment lost 0 bases and the J segment 7 bases; nucleotides outside the gene matches: 6. CDR3 length equals 16 residues. Germline lookup yields CDR1 SGDLS and CDR2 YYNGEE. The CDR3 coding sequence is TGTGCCAGCAGCGTAGGTCAGCCTAGCGGGAGGAATGAGCAGTTCTTC. It is translated as CASSVGQPSGRNEQFF.

The gene calls are TRBV27 and TRBJ1-2, with D possibly being TRBD1 (5 bases). CDR1 is MNHEY and CDR2 is SMNVEV in the germline V gene (reference sequence). The V gene lost 4 bases and the J gene lost 7 bases, with 19 bases spanning the gap. The CDR3 has 15 residues. The DNA of the CDR3 is TGTGCCAGCAGTTCGCTTGGAGGGGCCCCGGGTGGCTACACCTTC. Its translation: CASSSLGGAPGGYTF.